This T cell receptor (beta chain) was recovered during a study of cytomegalovirus exposure and HLA in healthy donors. Overall study findings and caveats: Researchers catalogued some 160 TCR beta chains as cytomegalovirus-associated.

PCR used 60 Vbeta primers and 13 Jbeta primers. Repertoires were generated with immunoSEQ multiplex PCR, while TCRdb's copy carries only in-frame clones and drops some. The sample includes under 150,000 clones, roughly 78% seen only once; the top ten take roughly 4%. Trimming cost V 0 bases and J 9 bases; bases outside gene matches: 5. CDR3 length: 14 amino acids. This clone was picked up one time. Its antigen remains unknown. V usage is TRBV5-3 and J usage is TRBJ1-5; 8 bases are a match to TRBD1. TRBV5-3 has ORF status, its function being uncertain. This TCR was recovered from a man aged 50 to 59 in good health and CMV-seropositive. Sequencing input: PBMCs. CDR3 in amino acids: CARSLVTGGAPQHF. CDR3 DNA sequence: TGTGCCAGAAGCTTGGTTACAGGGGGTGCGCCCCAGCATTTT.